This TCR beta chain is from a study of Ad26.COV2.S vaccination and SARS-CoV-2 variants. Findings and caveats of the study: Total T cell responses may have been underestimated by the TCR breadth and depth analyses. Vaccinees reportedly had broad spike-specific CD8+ and CD4+ T cell responses.

CDR1 and CDR2 (germline): SGHDT, YYEEEE. The V and J ends lost 2 bases and 1 base respectively, with 6 bases between them. The CDR3 consists of 13 residues. To note about this clone: Its antigen remains unknown.

As to treatment: over 15 received Ad26.COV2.S at low or high dose, single or two shots; several received placebo; per-sample allocation not given. After the first vaccine or placebo injection, samples were drawn on day 63. The repertoire was sequenced with immunoSEQ multiplex PCR; TCRdb's copy has only in-frame clones and lacks some. The data hold a few hundred thousand clones, with more than 75% observed a single time. This material consisted of peripheral blood, taken in a trial of Ad26.COV2.S vaccine versus placebo. The source of this sequence is a person between 18 and 65 years old who received the Ad26.COV2.S COVID-19 vaccine or a placebo. The chain links TRBV5-6 to TRBJ1-1; D remains ambiguous. The CDR3 here is CASSFSTNTEAFF. DNA for the CDR3: TGTGCCAGCAGCTTTTCAACGAACACTGAAGCTTTCTTT.